This entry lists 26 T cell receptor beta chains sequenced from one sample in a study of blood T cell repertoires in COVID-19. The data were produced by immunoSEQ multiplex PCR, yet TCRdb's version contains in-frame clones alone and is incomplete. The sample contains fewer than 250,000 clones, 83% of which appear only once. Sequencing was carried out using PBMCs or T cells enriched from blood (not recorded which). These receptors were collected from a middle-aged woman who had been exposed to COVID-19.

The J gene is TRBJ1-1, the V gene TRBV5-4; a possible D gene is TRBD1 (6 bases). The CDR3 covers 13 residues. Germline lookup yields CDR1 SGHNT and CDR2 YYREEE (reference sequence). Trimming removed 4 bases from V and 1 base from J, with 8 bases in between. CDR3 sequence: CASSIQGNTEAFF. The CDR3 bases are TGTGCCAGCAGCATACAGGGGAACACTGAAGCTTTCTTT.

This clone was detected a few times. The V and J genes are TRBV11-2 and TRBJ1-4; D is perhaps TRBD1 (5 bases). The V end lost 5 bases, the J end lost 6 bases, and 19 bases lay between the germline ends. The length of the CDR3 is 16 residues. CDR1 SGHAT and CDR2 FQNNGV come from the germline V gene. The CDR3 DNA sequence: TGTGCCAGCAGCCGTACTAACCAGGGAGGGGATGAAAAACTGTTTTTT. It yields the protein CASSRTNQGGDEKLFF.

In regard to this clone: The sample carries other DNA sequences with the same CDR3. The V and J genes are TRBV18 and TRBJ1-2, with D uncertain. The length of the CDR3 is 17 residues. The V end was cut by 0 bases, the J end by 2 bases, with 16 bases between. Germline V gives CDR1 KGHSH, CDR2 LQKENI. CDR3 amino acids: CASSPPMPAGPNYGYTF. The CDR3 bases are TGTGCCAGCTCACCACCAATGCCGGCGGGTCCCAACTATGGCTACACCTTC.

V usage is TRBV3-1 (or the pseudogene TRBV3-2) and J usage is TRBJ2-5; 7 positions match TRBD1. This CDR3 spans 15 amino acids. Per germline, CDR1 LGHDT and CDR2 YNNKEL (reference sequence). The J segment lost 4 bases and the V segment lost 5 bases, leaving 10 bases of the junction unmatched. The DNA for the CDR3 is TGTGCCAGCAGCTCCTCTACAGGGGTCGCAGAGACCCAGTACTTC. Translating it yields CASSSSTGVAETQYF.

As to this clone: The DNA is left out, because the CDR3 cannot be placed on it with certainty; the CDR3 is given as TCRdb lists it. The chain uses TRBV28 and TRBJ2-3; the table names TRBD2, a call not compared with the DNA. The CDR3 has 17 amino acids, counting both end residues. CDR1 is MDHEN and CDR2 is SYDVKM in the germline V gene. CDR3 protein: CASSSSSLAGAADTQYF.

The V call is TRBV5-1, the J call TRBJ1-5; TRBD1 matches 7 bases. Trimming cost V 0 bases and J 1 base; bases outside gene matches: 4. CDR1 and CDR2 (germline): SGHRS, YFSETQ. The CDR3 spans 16 residues. CDR3 sequence reads: CASSLEPGGSNQPQHF. CDR3 nucleotide sequence: TGCGCCAGCAGCTTGGAACCAGGGGGGAGCAATCAGCCCCAGCATTTT.

The chain carries TRBV19 and TRBJ1-2, with a tentative D call TRBD1 (6 bases). CDR1 is LNHDA, CDR2 SQIVND, per germline (reference sequence). V lost 6 bases, J lost 6 bases, and 20 bases lay in between. The CDR3 loop spans 15 amino acids. In nucleotides, the CDR3 is TGTGCCAGTAGCCCTCCGGGACAACCGCGGCATGGCTACACCTTC. Encoded protein: CASSPPGQPRHGYTF.

The chain is built from TRBV20-1 and TRBJ2-4; a possible D gene is TRBD2 (5 bases). CDR3 length equals 12 residues. Germline V gives CDR1 DFQATT, CDR2 SNEGSKA (reference sequence). The ends were cut back, 3 bases at V and 6 bases at J, with 9 bases in the middle. CDR3 region: CSASNRGNIQYF. The CDR3 region has the DNA TGCAGTGCTAGTAACCGGGGAAACATTCAGTACTTC.

The V gene is TRBV6-6, the J gene TRBJ1-2; 7 positions match TRBD1. Losses at the gene ends were 4 bases for V and 1 base for J; bases not matched to a gene: 9. Germline CDR1 is MNHNY and CDR2 is SVGAGI (reference sequence). The CDR3 spans 16 residues. CDR3: CASSSPRTGGNYGYTF. The CDR3 DNA is TGTGCCAGCAGTTCCCCCAGGACAGGCGGTAACTATGGCTACACCTTC.

This chain joins TRBV28 and TRBJ1-5; the match to TRBD1 covers 12 bases. The junction had 11 bases not matched to a gene; V was cut back by 4 bases and J by 1 base. CDR1 is MDHEN, CDR2 SYDVKM, per germline. CDR3 size: 19 residues. CDR3 in DNA: TGTGCCAGCAGTTACATAACCGGGACAGGGGGCGCGAGCAATCAGCCCCAGCATTTT. Its protein product is CASSYITGTGGASNQPQHF.

The V call is TRBV19, the J call TRBJ2-1; the match to TRBD2 covers 8 bases. The germline V gene has CDR1 LNHDA and CDR2 SQIVND (reference sequence). The CDR3 covers 16 residues. V lost 5 bases to trimming and J lost 9 bases; unmatched junction nucleotides: 15. The CDR3 protein is CASSPTGGIGFGEQFF. DNA of the CDR3: TGTGCCAGTAGTCCTACGGGAGGGATTGGTTTCGGTGAGCAGTTCTTC.

A few counts support this clone. V usage is TRBV7-9 and J usage is TRBJ2-1; 8 bases are shared with TRBD2. After removal of 5 bases from V and 9 bases from J, the junction contained 12 bases not matched to a gene. The CDR3 contains 15 residues. The germline gives CDR1 SEHNR, CDR2 FQNEAQ (reference sequence). CDR3 DNA sequence: TGTGCCAGCAGCCAGGGACTAGAAGCATCCAGTGAGCAGTTCTTC. Translated, it gives CASSQGLEASSEQFF.

The rearrangement uses TRBV5-6 and TRBJ1-1; D not certain. The V gene's germline CDR1 is SGHDT and CDR2 YYEEEE. V was trimmed by 2 bases and J by 7 bases, leaving 15 bases between them. This CDR3 comprises 14 residues. For the CDR3, the DNA is TGTGCCAGCAGCTTTTCAGTGGGCTCGAGTGAAGCTTTCTTT. It encodes CASSFSVGSSEAFF.

This sequence joins TRBV5-4 and TRBJ1-2, with a tentative D call TRBD1 (6 bases). The germline CDR1 and CDR2 sequences are SGHNT and YYREEE (reference sequence). Trimming removed 4 bases at V and 3 bases at J, with 10 bases between. This CDR3 is 13 amino acids long. The CDR3 is CASSPRTDYGYTF. CDR3 DNA: TGTGCCAGCAGCCCAAGGACAGACTATGGCTACACCTTC. The complete variable domain, with remaining parts taken from reference TRBV5-4 and TRBJ1-2, reads ETGVTQSPTHLIKTRGQQVTLRCSSQSGHNTVSWYQQALGQGPQFIFQYYREEENGRGNFPPRFSGLQFPNYSSELNVNALELDDSALYLCASSPRTDYGYTFGSGTRLTVV.

The V call is TRBV5-8, the J call TRBJ2-1; D possibly corresponds to TRBD2 (5 bases). The germline V gene has CDR1 SGHTS and CDR2 YDEGEE. V lost 1 base, J lost 5 bases, and 7 bases lay in between. This CDR3 is 13 amino acids long. For the CDR3, the DNA is TGTGCCAGCAGCTTGCGGGGAAACAATGAGCAGTTCTTC. Its protein is CASSLRGNNEQFF. The full variable domain, completed using reference TRBV5-8 and TRBJ2-1, is EAGVTQSPTHLIKTRGQQATLRCSPISGHTSVYWYQQALGLGLQFLLWYDEGEERNRGNFPPRFSGRQFPNYSSELNVNALELEDSALYLCASSLRGNNEQFFGPGTRLTVL.

J is TRBJ2-5 and V is TRBV28, with 7 nucleotides matching TRBD1. This CDR3 region has 17 residues. Germline V CDR1 and CDR2: MDHEN, SYDVKM. Trimming cost V 1 base and J 5 bases; bases outside gene matches: 13. This chain's CDR3 is CASSLSTGTALRETQYF. CDR3 nucleotides: TGTGCCAGCAGTTTATCCACGGGGACAGCGCTACGGGAGACCCAGTACTTC.

The chain recombines TRBV29-1 with TRBJ2-7; possibly TRBD1 for D (6 bases). Germline CDR1 SQVTM, CDR2 ANQGSEA. The length of the CDR3 is 14 residues. V was clipped by 6 bases and J by 2 bases, with 17 bases between them. The chain's CDR3 is CSVKTQGPPYEQYF. The DNA for the CDR3 is TGCAGCGTAAAAACACAGGGACCCCCCTACGAGCAGTACTTC.

V usage is TRBV2 and J usage is TRBJ1-1; D is unresolved. Per germline, CDR1 SNHLY and CDR2 FYNNEI. This CDR3 is built from 10 residues. V was shortened by 9 bases and J by 2 bases, with 4 bases between the two germline ends. Here the CDR3 DNA reads TGTGCCAGTCTTAACACTGAAGCTTTCTTT. As protein: CASLNTEAFF. Drawing the rest from reference TRBV2 and TRBJ1-1, the complete variable domain is EPEVTQTPSHQVTQMGQEVILRCVPISNHLYFYWYRQILGQKVEFLVSFYNNEISEKSEIFDDQFSVERPDGSNFTLKIRSTKLEDSAMYFCASLNTEAFFGQGTRLTVV.

The V and J genes are TRBV19 and TRBJ1-2, with D tentatively TRBD1 (5 bases). There are 14 residues in the CDR3. V was trimmed by 5 bases and J by 4 bases, leaving 14 bases between them. In germline, CDR1 is LNHDA, CDR2 SQIVND (reference sequence). The CDR3 protein is CASSYSGGPYGYTF. CDR3 nucleotide sequence: TGTGCCAGTAGTTATAGCGGGGGTCCCTATGGCTACACCTTC.

The V gene is TRBV2, the J gene TRBJ2-3, with 8 bases lining up with TRBD2. CDR1 is SNHLY, CDR2 FYNNEI, per germline. The CDR3 has 16 residues. V trimming: 7 bases; J trimming: 0 bases; junction bases outside the gene matches: 9. The CDR3 nucleotides read TGTGCCAGCATCGGGGGGGTACATCCTAGCACAGATACGCAGTATTTT. Protein product: CASIGGVHPSTDTQYF.

V and J are TRBV3-1 (or the pseudogene TRBV3-2) and TRBJ1-1; 7 bases match TRBD1. V was pared by 4 bases and J by 3 bases, with 14 bases of the junction left unmatched. The CDR3 extends over 17 amino acids. Per the germline V gene, CDR1 is LGHDT and CDR2 is YNNKEL (reference sequence). CDR3 DNA: TGTGCCAGCAGCCCAAGCGAGTCGGGACAGTTGTACACTGAAGCTTTCTTT. Translating gives CASSPSESGQLYTEAFF.

In DNA form, the CDR3 reads TGCGCCAGCAGGAGGGACAGCAGTTGGAACACTGAAGCTTTCTTT. Translation gives CASRRDSSWNTEAFF. V and J are TRBV5-1 and TRBJ1-1; the match to TRBD1 covers 7 bases. V dropped 5 bases and J dropped 1; count of bases not matched to a gene: 8. Germline CDR1 and CDR2: SGHRS and YFSETQ. The CDR3 covers 15 residues.

The chain joins TRBV19 to TRBJ1-1; 7 positions match TRBD1. This CDR3 contains 14 residues. Germline V CDR1 and CDR2: LNHDA, SQIVND (reference sequence). V lost 1 base and J lost 4; bases outside the gene matches: 3. CDR3 residues: CASSIARGPTEAFF. CDR3 nucleotide sequence: TGTGCCAGTAGTATAGCGAGGGGGCCCACTGAAGCTTTCTTT.

The chain carries TRBV14 and TRBJ1-1, with D unresolved. With 0 bases removed from V and 9 bases from J, the gap between germline ends came to 11 bases. CDR3 size: 13 residues. Germline V lookup: CDR1 SGHDN, CDR2 FVKESK. CDR3 sequence (DNA): TGTGCCAGCAGCCAAGAGAGTCTTTTGAAAGCTTTCTTT. Encoded protein: CASSQESLLKAFF. The complete variable domain, with remaining parts taken from reference TRBV14 and TRBJ1-1, reads EAGVTQFPSHSVIEKGQTVTLRCDPISGHDNLYWYRRVMGKEIKFLLHFVKESKQDESGMPNNRFLAERTGGTYSTLKVQPAELEDSGVYFCASSQESLLKAFFGQGTRLTVV.

This clone occurred a few times. This rearrangement joins TRBV5-6 to TRBJ1-6, with TRBD1 matching 8 bases. This CDR3 region has 16 residues. V shed 1 base and J 7 bases; nucleotides not matched to a gene: 7. The germline CDR1 and CDR2 sequences are SGHDT and YYEEEE. The chain's CDR3 is CASSLRTGQGNSPLHF. The CDR3 DNA follows: TGTGCCAGCAGCTTGCGTACCGGACAGGGCAATTCACCCCTCCACTTT.

V and J are TRBV19 and TRBJ2-2; TRBD1 aligns across 9 bases. CDR1 is LNHDA and CDR2 is SQIVND in the germline V gene (reference sequence). Trimming at V came to 1 base and at J to 5 bases, leaving 5 bases not matched to a gene. The CDR3 has 16 residues. CDR3 DNA sequence: TGTGCCAGTAGTATAGTGGGACAGGGTAGGACCGGGGAGCTGTTTTTT. Translation gives CASSIVGQGRTGELFF.